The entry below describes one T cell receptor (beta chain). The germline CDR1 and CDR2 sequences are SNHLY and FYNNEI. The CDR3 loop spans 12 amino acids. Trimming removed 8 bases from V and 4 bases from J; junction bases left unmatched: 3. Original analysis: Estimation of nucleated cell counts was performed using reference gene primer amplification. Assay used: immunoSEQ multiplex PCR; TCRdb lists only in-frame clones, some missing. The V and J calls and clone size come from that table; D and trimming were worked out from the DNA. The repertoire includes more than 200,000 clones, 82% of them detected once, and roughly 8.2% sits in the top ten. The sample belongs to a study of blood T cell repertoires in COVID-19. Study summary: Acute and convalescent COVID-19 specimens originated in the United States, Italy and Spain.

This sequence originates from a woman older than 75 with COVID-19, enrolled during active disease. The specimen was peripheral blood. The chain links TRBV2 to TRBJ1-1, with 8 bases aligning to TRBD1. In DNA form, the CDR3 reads TGTGCCAGCCGGACAGGGCGCACTGAAGCTTTCTTT. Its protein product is CASRTGRTEAFF.